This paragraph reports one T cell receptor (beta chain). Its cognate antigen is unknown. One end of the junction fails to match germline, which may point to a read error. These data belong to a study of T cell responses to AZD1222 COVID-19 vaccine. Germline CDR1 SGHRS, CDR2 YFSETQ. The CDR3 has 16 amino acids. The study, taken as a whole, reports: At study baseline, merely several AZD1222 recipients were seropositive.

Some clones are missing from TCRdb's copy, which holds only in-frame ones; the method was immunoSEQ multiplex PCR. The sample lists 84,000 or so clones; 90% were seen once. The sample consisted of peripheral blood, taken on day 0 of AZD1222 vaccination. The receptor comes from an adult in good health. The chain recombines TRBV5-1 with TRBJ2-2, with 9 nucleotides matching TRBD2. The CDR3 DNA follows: TGCGTCAGCAGCCCCGCTAGCGGGATAGGGACCGGGGAGCTGTTTTTT. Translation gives CVSSPASGIGTGELFF. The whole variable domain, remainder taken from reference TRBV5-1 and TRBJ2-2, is KAGVTQTPRYLIKTRGQQVTLSCSPISGHRSVSWYQQTPGQGLQFLFEYFSETQRNKGNFPGRFSGRQFSNSRSEMNVSTLELGDSALYLCVSSPASGIGTGELFFGEGSRLTVL.